This is a list of T cell receptor beta chains from one sample in a study of technical replicates of blood from several donors. Assay used: immunoSEQ multiplex PCR; TCRdb lists only in-frame clones, some missing. The sample holds roughly 100,000 clones, 95% to 96% seen once. The material sequenced was T cells isolated from PBMCs. Every receptor here comes from a human donor in good health. Each CDR3 is given without its conserved first and last residue. The order of the fields is CDR3 protein, J gene, V gene, D gene. A D gene is named only where the DNA matches it firmly.

cdr3_aa: ASSYSRQGADTQY
j_call: TRBJ2-3
v_call: TRBV6-6
d_call: TRBD1

cdr3_aa: ASSPPATSGNEQF
j_call: TRBJ2-1
v_call: TRBV18
d_call: TRBD2

cdr3_aa: ASSLWTGEAKNIQY
j_call: TRBJ2-4
v_call: TRBV5-6
d_call: TRBD1

cdr3_aa: ASSLYPTGRNEKLF
j_call: TRBJ1-4
v_call: TRBV18
d_call: TRBD1

cdr3_aa: ASSILFSTQY
j_call: TRBJ2-3
v_call: TRBV19
d_call: NA

cdr3_aa: ASSLEGDWVGTEAF
j_call: TRBJ1-1
v_call: TRBV7-8
d_call: NA

cdr3_aa: ASSEVSGRVYNEQF
j_call: TRBJ2-1
v_call: TRBV6-1
d_call: TRBD2

cdr3_aa: ASSELAGGSYEQY
j_call: TRBJ2-7
v_call: TRBV19
d_call: NA

cdr3_aa: ASNNRGGETQY
j_call: TRBJ2-5
v_call: TRBV28
d_call: NA

cdr3_aa: ASSLTGGRDNEQY
j_call: TRBJ2-7
v_call: TRBV27
d_call: TRBD1

cdr3_aa: ASSQIAGAGNEQF
j_call: TRBJ2-1
v_call: TRBV4-1
d_call: TRBD2

cdr3_aa: ASSAASYAYEQY
j_call: TRBJ2-7
v_call: TRBV9
d_call: NA

cdr3_aa: ASGPGTGVTEAF
j_call: TRBJ1-1
v_call: TRBV6-6
d_call: TRBD1

cdr3_aa: ASSLGLAGGPDTQY
j_call: TRBJ2-3
v_call: TRBV5-4
d_call: TRBD2

cdr3_aa: ASSFRPGGTAQPQH
j_call: TRBJ1-5
v_call: TRBV5-8
d_call: TRBD1

cdr3_aa: ASRGGTGGNTEAF
j_call: TRBJ1-1
v_call: TRBV4-1
d_call: TRBD1

cdr3_aa: ASSEVGGLALDTQY
j_call: TRBJ2-3
v_call: TRBV6-1
d_call: TRBD2

cdr3_aa: ASSLGALAKNIQY
j_call: TRBJ2-4
v_call: TRBV5-5
d_call: NA

cdr3_aa: ASKRIVMNTEAF
j_call: TRBJ1-1
v_call: TRBV5-1
d_call: NA

cdr3_aa: ASSLATENQYGYT
j_call: TRBJ1-2
v_call: TRBV7-9
d_call: NA

cdr3_aa: ASRVGQGASYEQY
j_call: TRBJ2-7
v_call: TRBV2
d_call: TRBD1

cdr3_aa: ASTGDPWTSGMGSEQF
j_call: TRBJ2-1
v_call: TRBV19
d_call: TRBD2

cdr3_aa: ASRKGTSGYNEQF
j_call: TRBJ2-1
v_call: TRBV27
d_call: TRBD2

cdr3_aa: ASILKRGTYEQY
j_call: TRBJ2-7
v_call: TRBV6-1
d_call: NA

cdr3_aa: ASSPLYRETQY
j_call: TRBJ2-5
v_call: TRBV4-1
d_call: NA

cdr3_aa: ASSPIPGPYGYT
j_call: TRBJ1-2
v_call: TRBV6-6
d_call: NA